The clone carrying this TCR beta chain was picked up a small number of times. Seattle patients were enrolled while actively infected and followed longitudinally. Authors' methods: How many nucleated cells were present was estimated from reference gene primer amplification. Profiling relied on immunoSEQ multiplex PCR, and the TCRdb table lists in-frame clones only, not all of them. The V and J calls and the clone size are those of that table, but D and trimming were determined from the DNA. The repertoire holds hundreds of thousands of clones, with about 88% as singletons. V was trimmed by 0 bases and J by 4 bases, leaving 11 bases between them. The CDR3 has 16 residues. Germline V gene data show CDR1 as SGHNT and CDR2 as YYREEE (reference sequence). These data belong to a study of blood T cell repertoires in COVID-19. Study-level background: Samples came from the United States, Italy and Spain, spanning acute and convalescent COVID-19. T cells, B-cell-depleted T cells, or PBMCs provided the cDNA or gDNA that served as material.

The V and J genes are TRBV5-4 and TRBJ1-6; D may be TRBD1 (5 bases). The receptor was derived from a woman aged 55-75 years with COVID-19, enrolled during active disease. The specimen was peripheral blood. CDR3 sequence: CASSLGAGTYNSPLHF. The CDR3 coding sequence is TGTGCCAGCAGCTTGGGGGCGGGGACTTATAATTCACCCCTCCACTTT.